The next 26 T cell receptor beta chains were all read from a single sample in a study of CD8 T cells in Susac syndrome. Reverse transcription used roughly 0.5 to 1 ug RNA and random hexamers. TCRdb ran MiXCR on the immunoSEQ multiplex PCR reads and lists one entry per CDR3 protein. The sample shows approximately 220,000 distinct CDR3 sequences, roughly 94% of them seen only once. Sequenced sample: CD4+ T cells from PBMCs. The receptors were gathered from a human donor with multiple sclerosis.

V gene TRBV2 combines with J gene TRBJ2-2, with a weak D call TRBD1 (6 bases). CDR3 length equals 14 residues. Germline V gene lookup returns CDR1 SNHLY and CDR2 FYNNEI. V was trimmed by 10 bases and J by 4 bases, leaving 16 bases between them. The chain's CDR3 is CATLGQGTTGELFF. As DNA, the CDR3 is TGTGCCACCCTCGGGCAGGGGACCACCGGGGAGCTGTTTTTT.

V usage is TRBV20-1 and J usage is TRBJ1-6; D gene unclear. CDR1 is DFQATT and CDR2 is SNEGSKA in the germline V gene (reference sequence). The CDR3 has 14 residues. Trimming removed 0 bases at V and 9 bases at J, with 12 bases between. CDR3 region: CSARDAGTSSPLHF. CDR3 sequence (DNA): TGCAGTGCTAGAGATGCAGGAACATCTTCACCCCTCCACTTT.

The chain recombines TRBV6-5 with TRBJ2-3, with a possible D match to TRBD2 (6 bases). V was cut by 5 bases and J by 14 bases, with 17 bases left in between. Germline CDR1 and CDR2: MNHEY and SVGAGI. The CDR3 runs to 12 residues. The CDR3 loop reads CASSTGTLALYF. DNA of the CDR3: TGTGCCAGCAGTACCGGGACTCTCGCTTTGTATTTT.

The chain joins TRBV30 to TRBJ2-1, with a possible D match to TRBD1 (7 bases). CDR3 length: 19 amino acids. Germline V CDR1 and CDR2: GTSNPN, SVGIG (reference sequence). Between the trimmed V and J ends, which lost 2 bases and 0 bases, there was a span of 23 bases. The CDR3 region has the DNA TGTGCCTGGAGTTCACACCTGGACAGGCGGGACCACTCCTACAATGAGCAGTTCTTC. Translated, it gives CAWSSHLDRRDHSYNEQFF.

The V call is TRBV20-1, the J call TRBJ1-2, with 7 bases identical to TRBD1. Trimming removed 6 bases from V and 8 bases from J; junction bases left unmatched: 3. Germline V lookup: CDR1 DFQATT, CDR2 SNEGSKA (reference sequence). This CDR3 spans 10 amino acids. The CDR3 DNA is TGCAGTGCAGACAGGGACGGCTACACCTTC. Its translation is CSADRDGYTF.

This chain links TRBV27 with TRBJ1-5; 11 bases line up with TRBD1. Germline V gives CDR1 MNHEY, CDR2 SMNVEV (reference sequence). This CDR3 has 14 amino acids. With 7 bases clipped from V and 6 bases from J, the junction kept 5 bases outside the gene matches. CDR3: CASKAGTGGQPQHF. The CDR3 nucleotides are TGTGCCAGCAAGGCCGGGACAGGGGGTCAGCCCCAGCATTTT.

This clonotype was picked up one time. This chain joins TRBV29-1 and TRBJ2-7; 7 nucleotides line up with TRBD1. Germline V lookup: CDR1 SQVTM, CDR2 ANQGSEA. V trimming: 4 bases; J trimming: 3 bases; junction bases outside the gene matches: 6. This CDR3 region has 13 residues. The CDR3: CSVAATGIYEQYF. The CDR3 region has the DNA TGCAGCGTTGCAGCGACAGGGATCTACGAGCAGTACTTC.

The chain combines TRBV15 with TRBJ1-1; D is possibly TRBD1 (5 bases). Germline loops: CDR1 LNHNV, CDR2 YYDKDF (reference sequence). This CDR3 is built from 16 residues. V lost 3 bases, J lost 1 base, and 15 bases lay in between. CDR3 sequence (DNA): TGTGCCACCAGCAGGGCGGGGGGAGGACGGAACACTGAAGCTTTCTTT. Residues: CATSRAGGGRNTEAFF. The variable domain in full, with the rest retrieved from reference TRBV15 and TRBJ1-1, is DAMVIQNPRYQVTQFGKPVTLSCSQTLNHNVMYWYQQKSSQAPKLLFHYYDKDFNNEADTPDNFQSRRPNTSFCFLDIRSPGLGDTAMYLCATSRAGGGRNTEAFFGQGTRLTVV.

V is TRBV2 and J is TRBJ2-6, with 10 bases that match TRBD2. The germline V gene has CDR1 SNHLY and CDR2 FYNNEI. J lost 3 bases, V lost 6 bases, and 8 bases had no gene match. This CDR3 is built from 17 residues. The CDR3 is CASRRSGGLDGANVLTF. The CDR3 DNA is TGTGCCAGCAGGCGTAGCGGGGGGCTTGATGGGGCCAACGTCCTGACTTTC.

This chain joins TRBV15 and TRBJ1-6, with D perhaps TRBD1 (5 bases). Looked up from germline, CDR1 is LNHNV and CDR2 is YYDKDF (reference sequence). With 1 base removed from V and 10 bases from J, the gap between germline ends came to 14 bases. The CDR3 contains 15 residues. The CDR3 is CATSRGPGLDSPLHF. The CDR3 DNA is TGTGCCACCAGCAGAGGCCCGGGGCTAGACTCACCCCTCCACTTT.

The chain couples TRBV10-3 to TRBJ1-4; D remains unclear. CDR3 length: 14 amino acids. In germline, CDR1 is ENHRY, CDR2 SYGVKD. V dropped 6 bases and J dropped 1 base, with 9 bases sitting between them. In nucleotides, the CDR3 is TGTGCCATCAGCGAGACCGGAACTAATGAAAAACTGTTTTTT. Its translation: CAISETGTNEKLFF.

The rearrangement uses TRBV5-1 and TRBJ2-7, with D hard to call. V lost 0 bases and J 0 bases, leaving 7 bases between the germline ends. Germline CDR1 reads SGHRS; CDR2 reads YFSETQ. The CDR3 has 14 amino acids. CDR3 DNA: TGCGCCAGCAGCTTGGACCTTCACTCCTACGAGCAGTACGTC. Protein product: CASSLDLHSYEQYV.

The CDR3 bases are TGTGCCAGCAGCCTCGGGACTATAGAGACCCAGTACTTC. It specifies CASSLGTIETQYF. The V call is TRBV5-6, the J call TRBJ2-5, with 7 positions matching TRBD2. The CDR3 extends over 13 amino acids. Germline lookup yields CDR1 SGHDT and CDR2 YYEEEE. J gave up 4 bases and V 4 bases, and 4 bases lay outside the gene matches.

CDR3 sequence: CAWRLGNTEAFF. Written as DNA, the CDR3 is TGTGCCTGGAGATTAGGGAACACTGAAGCTTTCTTT. The gene calls are TRBV30 and TRBJ1-1; D unclear. There are 12 residues in the CDR3. Trimming shortened V by 3 bases and J by 1 base, and 6 bases separated the two germline ends. Per the germline V gene, CDR1 is GTSNPN and CDR2 is SVGIG (reference sequence).

The chain has TRBV5-1 and TRBJ2-5, with D possibly being TRBD1 (5 bases). V shed 2 bases and J shed 2 bases, with 10 bases lying between them. Germline assignment: CDR1 SGHRS and CDR2 YFSETQ. This CDR3 comprises 14 residues. The CDR3: CASSFNGQQETQYF. DNA of the CDR3: TGCGCCAGCAGCTTCAATGGACAACAAGAGACCCAGTACTTC.

The sample holds a few counts of this clonotype. The genes are TRBV6-1 and TRBJ1-1; D is unclear. The CDR3 length is 14 residues. V was shortened by 6 bases and J by 1 base, with 12 bases between the two germline ends. Per germline, CDR1 MNHNS and CDR2 SASEGT. The CDR3 region is CASSRSWTNTEAFF. The CDR3 DNA sequence: TGTGCCAGCAGCCGTAGTTGGACGAACACTGAAGCTTTCTTT.

The DNA of the CDR3 is TGTGCCAGCAGCCTGGGGGATAACTATGGCTACACCTTC. Translated: CASSLGDNYGYTF. The chain recombines TRBV27 with TRBJ1-2; TRBD1 might be the D (5 bases). The CDR3 is made up of 13 amino acids. V was trimmed by 6 bases and J by 1 base, leaving 9 bases between them. Germline lookup yields CDR1 MNHEY and CDR2 SMNVEV (reference sequence).

The chain combines TRBV4-1 with TRBJ1-2, with 9 bases lining up with TRBD1. The V and J ends lost 3 bases and 1 base, in that order; junction bases with no gene match: 9. The germline V gene has CDR1 MGHRA and CDR2 YSYEKL. This CDR3 has 17 amino acids. The CDR3 loop is CASSHGDRANFNYGYTF. The CDR3 DNA sequence: TGCGCCAGCAGCCACGGGGACAGGGCCAACTTTAACTATGGCTACACCTTC.

V gene TRBV29-1 combines with J gene TRBJ1-1; 9 nucleotides align to TRBD1. The CDR3 sequence is 13 residues long. The germline gives CDR1 SQVTM, CDR2 ANQGSEA. Losses at the gene ends were 6 bases for V and 0 bases for J; bases not matched to a gene: 2. The CDR3 spells CSVGTGMNTEAFF. In nucleotides, the CDR3 is TGCAGCGTGGGGACAGGGATGAACACTGAAGCTTTCTTT.

The chain couples TRBV30 to TRBJ1-2; D not certain. With 4 bases removed from V and 6 bases from J, the gap between germline ends came to 18 bases. Germline CDR1 reads GTSNPN; CDR2 reads SVGIG (reference sequence). This CDR3 has 14 residues. The CDR3 sequence: CAWTKRGGLDGYTF. CDR3 DNA: TGTGCCTGGACCAAAAGAGGAGGGTTGGATGGCTACACCTTC.

This clonotype was detected only once. This rearrangement joins TRBV5-1 to TRBJ1-5, with TRBD1 identical over 9 bases. Germline V lookup: CDR1 SGHRS, CDR2 YFSETQ. Trimming took 4 bases from V and 7 from J; bases not matched to a gene: 9. This CDR3 spans 15 amino acids. Here the CDR3 DNA reads TGCGCCAGCAGCACCGGGACAGGGATCAACCAGCCCCAGCATTTT. It translates to CASSTGTGINQPQHF.

This clonotype appeared a single time. The chain links TRBV20-1 to TRBJ2-3; D is possibly TRBD1 (5 bases). Between the trimmed V and J ends, which lost 6 bases and 1 base, there was a span of 14 bases. Per germline, CDR1 DFQATT and CDR2 SNEGSKA (reference sequence). The CDR3 length is 14 residues. The CDR3 spells CSARSGQGTDTQYF. The CDR3 nucleotides are TGCAGTGCGCGGTCCGGACAAGGCACAGATACGCAGTATTTT.

CDR3 amino acids: CASSPSSGELFF. For the CDR3, the DNA is TGTGCCAGCAGCCCCTCTAGCGGGGAGCTGTTTTTT. The rearrangement uses TRBV3-1 and TRBJ2-2; D uncertain. The CDR3 is 12 amino acids. CDR1 and CDR2 (germline): LGHDT, YNNKEL (reference sequence). V lost 4 bases, J lost 7 bases, and 7 bases lay in between.

V usage is TRBV7-6 and J usage is TRBJ2-7; 10 bases match TRBD1. The CDR3 has 14 amino acids. J gave up 5 bases and V 3 bases, and 4 bases lay outside the gene matches. Germline CDR1 reads SGHVS; CDR2 reads FNYEAQ. CDR3 sequence (DNA): TGTGCCAGCAGCTTCGGGACAGGGGTTAACGAGCAGTACGTC. Encoded protein: CASSFGTGVNEQYV.

V is TRBV20-1 and J is TRBJ2-3; TRBD2 aligns across 12 bases. CDR1 is DFQATT and CDR2 is SNEGSKA in the germline V gene (reference sequence). V lost 5 bases to trimming and J lost 2 bases; unmatched junction nucleotides: 5. CDR3 length: 15 residues. The CDR3 DNA reads as TGCAGTGCTCACCGGACTAGCGGGGTCACAGATACGCAGTATTTT. Encoded protein: CSAHRTSGVTDTQYF.

DNA of the CDR3: TGCGCCAGCAGCTTGAGGTCGGGACCGAACACTGAAGCTTTCTTT. Translation gives CASSLRSGPNTEAFF. V gene TRBV5-1 combines with J gene TRBJ1-1, with a possible D match to TRBD1 (5 bases). V was shortened by 1 base and J by 1 base, with 11 bases between the two germline ends. CDR1 and CDR2 (germline): SGHRS, YFSETQ. The CDR3 is 15 amino acids.